This TCR beta chain was obtained from a study of spatial heterogeneity in lung cancer. The wider study: More beta-chain than alpha-chain sequences were consistently detected. An average of more than ten raw reads was observed per unique TCR and UMI combination.

TCRdb fed the 5' RACE reads into MiXCR, producing one record per CDR3 protein. Here the sample spans about 8,000 distinct CDR3 sequences, roughly a sixth being singletons. Time point indicated: sample taken at primary tumor resection. Germline V gene lookup returns CDR1 SGHTA and CDR2 FQGNSA. The CDR3 consists of 16 residues. V gave up 5 bases and J gave up 5 bases; unmatched junction bases: 7. The chain carries TRBV7-2 and TRBJ2-1; TRBD2 matches at 12 bases. The clonotype was recovered from a male donor with early-stage non-small cell lung cancer. Sample: normal lung tissue next to the tumor, taken at surgery. In DNA, the CDR3 is TGTGCCAGCAGCCCCAGGACTAGCGGGGTTAACAATGAGCAGTTCTTC. It encodes CASSPRTSGVNNEQFF.